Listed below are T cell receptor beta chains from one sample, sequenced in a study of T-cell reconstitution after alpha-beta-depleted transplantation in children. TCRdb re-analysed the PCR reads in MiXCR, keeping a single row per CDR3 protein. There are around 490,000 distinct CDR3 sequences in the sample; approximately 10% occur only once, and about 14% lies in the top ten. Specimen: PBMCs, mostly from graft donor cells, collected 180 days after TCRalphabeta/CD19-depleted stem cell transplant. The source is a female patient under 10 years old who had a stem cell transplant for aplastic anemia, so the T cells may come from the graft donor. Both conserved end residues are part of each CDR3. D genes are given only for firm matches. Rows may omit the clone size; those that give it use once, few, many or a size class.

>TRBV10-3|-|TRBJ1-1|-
TGTGCCATCAGTCATTACGTGGTCGGCTTAAACACTGAAGCTTTCTTT
CAISHYVVGLNTEAFF
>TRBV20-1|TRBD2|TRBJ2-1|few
TGCAGTGCTAGAGACACTAGCGGACACTACAATGAGCAGTTCTTC
CSARDTSGHYNEQFF
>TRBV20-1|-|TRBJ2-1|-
TGCAGTGCTAGGACCTTAGGGGGGGGCAATGAGCAGTTCTTC
CSARTLGGGNEQFF
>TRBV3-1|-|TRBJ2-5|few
TGTGCCAGCAGCGAGCTAGCGTGGGAGACCCAGTACTTC
CASSELAWETQYF
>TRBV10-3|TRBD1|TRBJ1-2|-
TGTGCCATCAGTGACCTCCGGACAGGGCCTTTCGTTGGCTACACCTTC
CAISDLRTGPFVGYTF
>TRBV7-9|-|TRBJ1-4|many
TGTGCCAGCAGCCGCAACAGTCGGGGGAGGACTAATGAAAAACTGTTTTTT
CASSRNSRGRTNEKLFF
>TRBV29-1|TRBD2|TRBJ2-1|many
TGCAGCGCCAGGACTAGCGGGAGGAATGAGCAGTTCTTC
CSARTSGRNEQFF
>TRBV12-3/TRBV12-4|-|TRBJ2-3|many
TGTGCCAGCAGTTCCCCCTTCACAGATACGCAGTATTTT
CASSSPFTDTQYF
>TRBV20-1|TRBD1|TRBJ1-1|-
TGCAGTGCTACTCAGTCCGGGACAGCCGCCGTCAACACTGAAGCTTTCTTT
CSATQSGTAAVNTEAFF
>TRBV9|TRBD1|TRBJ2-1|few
TGTGCCAGCAGCACCCGACAGGGGTACAATGAGCAGTTCTTC
CASSTRQGYNEQFF
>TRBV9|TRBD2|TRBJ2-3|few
TGTGCCAGCGGGAAAGATAGCGGGAGAGGGGCAGATACGCAGTATTTT
CASGKDSGRGADTQYF
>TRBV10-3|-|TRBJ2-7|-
TGTGCCATCAGTGGGGGGATTCAAACAGAAACCTACGAGCAGTACTTC
CAISGGIQTETYEQYF
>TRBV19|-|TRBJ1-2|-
TGTGCCAGTAGTATAGTCGCGTCCGACTATGGCTACACCTTC
CASSIVASDYGYTF
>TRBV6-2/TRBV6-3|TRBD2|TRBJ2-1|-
TGTGCCAGCAGGGGACTAGCGGGAGTTATCAATGAGCAGTTCTTC
CASRGLAGVINEQFF
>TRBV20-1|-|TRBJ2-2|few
TGCAGTGCTAGAGATGACCTCGTTGTCGGGAACCTGAACACCGGGGAGCTGTTTTTT
CSARDDLVVGNLNTGELFF
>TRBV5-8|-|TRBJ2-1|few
TGTGCCAGCAGCCCCTTTCTCTTC
CASSPFLF
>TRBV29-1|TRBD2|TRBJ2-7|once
TGCAGCGTGGTGGCTAGCGGGAGGTCGTACGAGCAGTACTTC
CSVVASGRSYEQYF
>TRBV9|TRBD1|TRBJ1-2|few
TGTGCCAGCAGCCCCTCACCGACAGGACAGGGAATTTATGGCTACACCTTC
CASSPSPTGQGIYGYTF
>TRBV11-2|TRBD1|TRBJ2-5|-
TGTGCCAGCAGCTCAACGGACAGGGAAAGGGAGACCCAGTACTTC
CASSSTDRERETQYF
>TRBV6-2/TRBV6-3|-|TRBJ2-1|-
TGTGCCAGCACTGCTCGGGGTGTCTCCACACCCAATGAGCAGTTCTTC
CASTARGVSTPNEQFF
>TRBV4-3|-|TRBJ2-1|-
TGCGCCAGCAGCCAAGCACTAGCCAATGAGCAGTTCTTC
CASSQALANEQFF
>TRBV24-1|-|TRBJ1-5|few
TGTGCCACCATCTTAAATCAGCCCCAGCATTTT
CATILNQPQHF
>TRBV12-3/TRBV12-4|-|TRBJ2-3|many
TGTGCCAACGGAGGGAGAGGTACGCAGTATTTT
CANGGRGTQYF
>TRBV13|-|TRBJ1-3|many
TGTGCCAGCAGCCCGAGGGGAAACACCATATATTTT
CASSPRGNTIYF
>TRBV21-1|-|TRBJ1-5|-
TGTGCCAGCAGCAAAGTGCTCCAGGGGGAGGGGAGCAATCAGCCCCAGCATTTT
CASSKVLQGEGSNQPQHF
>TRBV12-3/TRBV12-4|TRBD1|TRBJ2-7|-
TGTGCCAGCAGTTTAATCCCCCCGGACAGGGGAGGTTACGAGCAGTACTTC
CASSLIPPDRGGYEQYF
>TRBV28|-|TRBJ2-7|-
TGTGCCAGCAGTTTTGGAGGAAGGAAGGCCTACGAGCAGTACTTC
CASSFGGRKAYEQYF
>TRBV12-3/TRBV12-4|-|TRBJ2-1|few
TGTGCCAGCAGTTTAAGGGACCCCGCCGCCCTCAAGCAGTTCTTC
CASSLRDPAALKQFF
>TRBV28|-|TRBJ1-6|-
TGTGCCAGCAGGAAGGGGAGCTCCTATAATTCACCCCTCCACTTT
CASRKGSSYNSPLHF
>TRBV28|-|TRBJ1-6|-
TGTGCCAGCAGTTGGGGGGCCAATTCACCCCTCCACTTT
CASSWGANSPLHF
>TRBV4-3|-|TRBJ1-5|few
TGCGCCAGCAGCCAAGGCGTACAGCTAAATCAGCCCCAGCATTTT
CASSQGVQLNQPQHF
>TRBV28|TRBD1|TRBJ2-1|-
TGTGCCAGCAGTTTACAGGACAGGGGCGTCTACAATGAGCAGTTCTTC
CASSLQDRGVYNEQFF
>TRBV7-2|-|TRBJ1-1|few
TGTGCCAGCAGCCTGACGCGGGCTGAAGCTTTCTTT
CASSLTRAEAFF
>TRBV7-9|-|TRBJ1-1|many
TGTGCCAGCAGCTTTTTTATGAACACTGAAGCTTTCTTT
CASSFFMNTEAFF
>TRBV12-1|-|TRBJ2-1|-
TGTGCCAGCAGCTTTGGGCGGCTAGCGGGAGCCAATGAGCAGTTCTTC
CASSFGRLAGANEQFF
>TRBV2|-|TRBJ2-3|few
TGTGCCAGCACGCAGACTAGGGGGAGCGATACGCAGTATTTT
CASTQTRGSDTQYF
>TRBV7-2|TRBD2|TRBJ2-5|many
TGTGCCAGCAGCTCCGAGCGGGAGTACGGGGAGACCCAGTACTTC
CASSSEREYGETQYF
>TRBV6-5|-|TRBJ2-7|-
TGTGCCAGCAGTTCAGGACGACCCTACGAGCAGTACTTC
CASSSGRPYEQYF
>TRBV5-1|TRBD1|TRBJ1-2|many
TGCGCCAGCAGCTCCGGGACAGACTATGGCTACACCTTC
CASSSGTDYGYTF
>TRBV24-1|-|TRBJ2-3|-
TGTGCCACCAGTGATTCTTGGCGGAGCACAGATACGCAGTATTTT
CATSDSWRSTDTQYF
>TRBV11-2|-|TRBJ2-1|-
TGTGCCAGCAGCTCAACGCACATCGATGAGCAGTTCTTC
CASSSTHIDEQFF
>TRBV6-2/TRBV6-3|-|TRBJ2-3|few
TGTGCCAGCAGTTATTTCGGCGGAGCAGATACGCAGTATTTT
CASSYFGGADTQYF
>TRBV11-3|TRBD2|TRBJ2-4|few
TGTGCCAGCAGCTTTCGCCAAAGCGGGGGTCTGGCCAAAAACATTCAGTACTTC
CASSFRQSGGLAKNIQYF
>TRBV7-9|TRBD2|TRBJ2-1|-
TGTGCCAGCAGCTCCCGGACTAGCGAAAACAATGAGCAGTTCTTC
CASSSRTSENNEQFF